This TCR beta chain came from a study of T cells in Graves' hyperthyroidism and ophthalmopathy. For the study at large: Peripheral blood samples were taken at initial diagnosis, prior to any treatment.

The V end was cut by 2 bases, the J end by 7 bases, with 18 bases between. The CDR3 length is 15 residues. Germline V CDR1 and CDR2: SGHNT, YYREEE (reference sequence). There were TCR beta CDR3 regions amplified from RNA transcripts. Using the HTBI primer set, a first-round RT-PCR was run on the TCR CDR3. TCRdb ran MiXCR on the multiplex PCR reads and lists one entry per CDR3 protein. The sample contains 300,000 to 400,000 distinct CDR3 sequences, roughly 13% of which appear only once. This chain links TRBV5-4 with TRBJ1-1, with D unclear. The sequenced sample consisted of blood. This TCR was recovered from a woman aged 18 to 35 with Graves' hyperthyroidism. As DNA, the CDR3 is TGTGCCAGCAGCTTTGCCGGATCACCCTTCAGTGAAGCTTTCTTT. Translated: CASSFAGSPFSEAFF.